This T cell receptor (beta chain) appears in the sequencing data of a study of human T cells and chemical hapten exposure. The CDR3 contains 15 residues. From germline, CDR1 is MNHNS and CDR2 SASEGT. The trim removed 2 bases at V and 4 bases at J, leaving 3 bases unmatched. Specified time point: healthy volunteer bleed at 6 weeks. Unfractionated whole blood served as the source for total RNA extraction. This clonotype was detected many times. TCRdb used MiXCR to reprocess the RACE reads, holding one entry per CDR3 protein. Altogether tens of thousands of distinct CDR3 sequences are present, roughly 5.4% being singletons, with the ten largest covering roughly 13%.

Sequencing was carried out using whole blood. The receptor's source is a human donor in good health. Some clones in this sample may be carry-over from other donors' samples. The gene calls are TRBV6-1 and TRBJ2-1; TRBD2 agrees at 9 bases. The CDR3 sequence: CASSENAGGYNEQFF. The CDR3 nucleotides are TGTGCCAGCAGTGAAAATGCGGGGGGGTACAATGAGCAGTTCTTC.